This is a list of T cell receptor beta chains from one sample in a study of identical twins. Each CDR3 protein is one row after TCRdb ran MiXCR on the 5' RACE reads. This sample has roughly 690,000 distinct CDR3 sequences; over 5% occur once, and the top ten carry approximately 2%. Specimen: naive T cells sorted from blood. The receptor source for this set is a man aged 18-30 years in good health. Each CDR3 is given with its conserved first and last residue. The D gene is left open where the match is weak. Size tells how often a clone was seen (once, few, many) or the class of an expanded clone, and some rows leave it out.

many	TRBV12-3/TRBV12-4	TRBJ2-1	-	TGTGCCAGCAGTTTCCCGGGACATGGGTCGAATGAGCAGTTCTTC	CASSFPGHGSNEQFF
few	TRBV5-1	TRBJ2-1	TRBD2	TGCGCCAGCAGCTGGATCTTGCTGACTAGCGGTTGGCAAAGGCCCTACAATGAGCAGTTCTTC	CASSWILLTSGWQRPYNEQFF
many	TRBV20-1	TRBJ2-5	-	TGCAGTGCTAGAGTCGAAAGGAGAGCTAAAGAGACCCAGTACTTC	CSARVERRAKETQYF
few	TRBV5-1	TRBJ1-6	-	TGCGCCAGCAGCCTCCTCGGAGGGGACCTAGCTAATTCACCCCTCCACTTT	CASSLLGGDLANSPLHF
many	TRBV6-5	TRBJ1-6	-	TGTGCCAGCAGTCCTCGACGGCTAAGCTCCTATAATTCACCCCTCCACTTT	CASSPRRLSSYNSPLHF
few	TRBV9	TRBJ2-3	TRBD2	TGTGCCAGCAGCGCCCTAGCGGAATTCCTCCTAGATACGCAGTATTTT	CASSALAEFLLDTQYF
few	TRBV7-9	TRBJ2-7	TRBD1	TGTGCCAGCAGCTTAACACAGGGGTTGGACGAGCAGTACTTC	CASSLTQGLDEQYF
-	TRBV6-2/TRBV6-3	TRBJ2-7	-	TGTGCCAGCAGCCAACTTCGGGCCCTCTCCTACGAGCAGTACTTC	CASSQLRALSYEQYF
-	TRBV7-9	TRBJ2-1	-	TGTGCCAGCAGCTTAATCGAGGCGAACGAGCAGTTCTTC	CASSLIEANEQFF
-	TRBV28	TRBJ1-2	TRBD1	TGTGCCAGCAGGCCAGGGACAGTACCCTATGGCTACACCTTC	CASRPGTVPYGYTF
many	TRBV20-1	TRBJ1-2	-	TGCAGTGCTACGTCCACAGGGCACGACCTATCCAACTATGGCTACACCTTC	CSATSTGHDLSNYGYTF
many	TRBV18	TRBJ2-1	-	TGTGCCAGCTCACCACTTCTTCCAACCCGGAGACCAAATGAGCAGTTCTTC	CASSPLLPTRRPNEQFF
-	TRBV7-9	TRBJ2-5	-	TGTGCCAGCAGCCCTAGTCCGGGGAAGGAGACCCAGTACTTC	CASSPSPGKETQYF
many	TRBV12-3/TRBV12-4	TRBJ2-5	TRBD2	TGTGCCAGCAGTCTTCGACGACCGGGACTAGCGGGAGGTGGAGAGACCCAGTACTTC	CASSLRRPGLAGGGETQYF
many	TRBV15	TRBJ2-5	TRBD1	TGTGCCACCGCAGCGGAAACAGGGGAAGAGACCCAGTACTTC	CATAAETGEETQYF